This record covers a single T cell receptor beta chain. Its antigen is currently not known. No much larger clone is present one base from it, and per-base qualities are unavailable. The sample belongs to a study of blood T cell repertoires in COVID-19 (TCRdb year 2020). Concerning the study at large: Samples from collaborators originated in the United States, Italy and Spain and spanned both the acute and convalescent phases of COVID-19. Samples were obtained from the ongoing ImmuneRACE study (first 160 participants) and from 1,000 to 1,500 subjects provided by 6 global collaborators. The prospective study material was composed of cDNA or gDNA derived from T cells, B-cell-depleted T cells, or PBMCs. The dataset comprised deeply sampled blood TCRbeta repertoires from subjects exposed to, actively infected with, or recovered from COVID-19. Where HLA class I and class II types were available, the types were taken from metadata supplied by the sample provider, not from assay-based typing. The repertoires were released in a freely available public database intended as a resource for research on the immune response to SARS-CoV-2. The sample metadata nearly always contained a de-identified subject ID, COVID-19 status, age in years and sex.

The immunoSEQ Assay, a bias-controlled multiplex PCR, was used to amplify TCRbeta CDR3 regions from genomic DNA. Concerning the study's data processing: Nucleated cell counts per sample were estimated from amplification of reference gene primers within the assay. To quantify the absolute abundance of each unique TCRbeta CDR3 rearrangement, sequence reads were collapsed and filtered. For each sample, productive Simpson clonality was calculated as the square root of Simpson's diversity index over productive rearrangements. Imported from immuneACCESS, the table was reduced by TCRdb to in-frame sequences with V and J called. These copies leave out some clones; in studies compared against another copy, an unresolved V gene accounts for under half, and the cause of the remainder is not known. That table supplies the V and J calls and clone size; D and trimming were determined from the DNA. The sample table lists 6,500 to 9,000 clones, more than 70% of them with a count of one. The top ten constitute roughly 16% of the sample.

General findings and caveats noted by the study authors: How much clinical and demographic metadata was included differed by source and by participant, and the metadata was provided uncurated.

The collaborating institutions used their own protocols to collect whole blood in K2EDTA tubes. For TCRbeta analysis, collaborators shipped samples as frozen whole blood, isolated PBMCs, or DNA extracted from either of those sample types. This receptor was identified in an older woman with active COVID-19. The specimen sequenced was peripheral blood.

The CDR3 sequence is CASSSRAGGTGRPYEQYF. The DNA sequence is as follows: TGTGCCAGCAGTTCCCGGGCAGGGGGGACAGGACGTCCCTACGAGCAGTACTTC. The chain uses TRBV6-2 or TRBV6-3 and TRBJ2-7; 8 junctional bases match TRBD1. CDR1 and CDR2, looked up from the germline V gene, are MNHEY and SVGEGT. The CDR3 contains 18 residues, cysteine and phenylalanine counted. Only CDR3 DNA is held: 54 bases, read in frame from base 1. Trimming takes 4 bases off V and 2 bases off J; junction bases not matched to a gene: 16.